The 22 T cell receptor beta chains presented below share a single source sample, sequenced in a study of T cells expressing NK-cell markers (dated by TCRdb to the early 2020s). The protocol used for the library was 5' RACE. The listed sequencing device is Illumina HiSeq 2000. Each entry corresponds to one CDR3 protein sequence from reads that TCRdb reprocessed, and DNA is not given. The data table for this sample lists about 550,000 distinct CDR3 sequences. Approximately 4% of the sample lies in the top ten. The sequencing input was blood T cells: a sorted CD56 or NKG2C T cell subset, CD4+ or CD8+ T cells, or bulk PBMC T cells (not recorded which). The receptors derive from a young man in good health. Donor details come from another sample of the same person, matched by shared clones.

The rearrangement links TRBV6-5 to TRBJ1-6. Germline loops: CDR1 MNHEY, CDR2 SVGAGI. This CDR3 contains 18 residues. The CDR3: CASSYSRGGGYYNSPLHF.

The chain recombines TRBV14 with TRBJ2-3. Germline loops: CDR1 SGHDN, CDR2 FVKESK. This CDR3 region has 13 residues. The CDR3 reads CASSQDARDTQYF.

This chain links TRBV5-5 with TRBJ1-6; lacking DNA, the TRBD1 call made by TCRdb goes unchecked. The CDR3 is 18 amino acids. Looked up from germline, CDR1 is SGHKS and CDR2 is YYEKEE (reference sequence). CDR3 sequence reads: CASSTAGDKESYNSPLHF.

The CDR3 loop reads CASSLRLDLIAYNEQFF. V is TRBV28 and J is TRBJ2-1. The germline V gene has CDR1 MDHEN and CDR2 SYDVKM. The CDR3 is made up of 17 amino acids. Together with reference TRBV28 and TRBJ2-1, the CDR3 gives the full variable domain: DVKVTQSSRYLVKRTGEKVFLECVQDMDHENMFWYRQDPGLGLRLIYFSYDVKMKEKGDIPEGYSVSREKKERFSLILESASTNQTSMYLCASSLRLDLIAYNEQFFGPGTRLTVL.

The CDR3 reads CSAGLAGRELAKNIQYF. The V and J genes are TRBV29-1 and TRBJ2-4; lacking DNA, the TRBD2 call made by TCRdb goes unchecked. The CDR3 totals 17 residues. CDR1 SQVTM and CDR2 ANQGSEA come from the germline V gene.

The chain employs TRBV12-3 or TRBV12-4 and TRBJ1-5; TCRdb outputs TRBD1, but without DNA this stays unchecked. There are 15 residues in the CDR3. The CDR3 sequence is CASSPMGRFNQPQHF.

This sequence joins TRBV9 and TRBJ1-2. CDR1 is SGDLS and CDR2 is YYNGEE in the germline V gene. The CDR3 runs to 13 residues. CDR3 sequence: CASSGGRSEGYTF. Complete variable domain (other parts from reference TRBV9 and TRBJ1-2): DSGVTQTPKHLITATGQRVTLRCSPRSGDLSVYWYQQSLDQGLQFLIQYYNGEERAKGNILERFSAQQFPDLHSELNLSSLELGDSALYFCASSGGRSEGYTFGSGTRLTVV.

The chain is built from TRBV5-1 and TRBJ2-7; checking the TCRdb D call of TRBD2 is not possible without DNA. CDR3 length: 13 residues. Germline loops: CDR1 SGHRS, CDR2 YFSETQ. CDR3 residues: CASSLTGLYEQYF.

The CDR3: CASSGVFSYNEQFF. This sequence joins TRBV2 and TRBJ2-1. The CDR3 length is 14 residues. Germline V gives CDR1 SNHLY, CDR2 FYNNEI.

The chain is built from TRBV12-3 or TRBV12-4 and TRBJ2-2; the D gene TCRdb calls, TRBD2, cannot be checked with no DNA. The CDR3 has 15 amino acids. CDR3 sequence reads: CASSFIAGRPGELFF.

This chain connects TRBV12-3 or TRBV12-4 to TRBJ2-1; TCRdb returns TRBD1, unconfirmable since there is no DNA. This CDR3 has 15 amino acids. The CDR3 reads CASNRQMGLDNEQFF.

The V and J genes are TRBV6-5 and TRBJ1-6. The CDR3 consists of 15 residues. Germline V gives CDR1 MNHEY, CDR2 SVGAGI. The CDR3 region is CASSYSTGPRSPLHF.

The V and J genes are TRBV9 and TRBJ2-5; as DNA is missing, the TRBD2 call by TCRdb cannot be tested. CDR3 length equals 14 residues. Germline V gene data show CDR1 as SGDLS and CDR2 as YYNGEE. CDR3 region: CASSPEGGKETQYF. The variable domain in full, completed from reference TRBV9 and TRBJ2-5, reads DSGVTQTPKHLITATGQRVTLRCSPRSGDLSVYWYQQSLDQGLQFLIQYYNGEERAKGNILERFSAQQFPDLHSELNLSSLELGDSALYFCASSPEGGKETQYFGPGTRLLVL.

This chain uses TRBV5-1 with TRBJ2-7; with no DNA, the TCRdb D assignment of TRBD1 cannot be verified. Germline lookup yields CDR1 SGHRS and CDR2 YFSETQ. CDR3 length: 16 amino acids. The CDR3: CASTTGGLGNLDEQYF.

CDR3 loop: CASRWAGQETQYF. The chain links TRBV27 to TRBJ2-5. This CDR3 has 13 residues. The germline gives CDR1 MNHEY, CDR2 SMNVEV (reference sequence).

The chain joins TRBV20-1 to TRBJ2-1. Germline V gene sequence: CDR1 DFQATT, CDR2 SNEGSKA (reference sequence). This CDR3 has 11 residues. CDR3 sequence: CSARGISEQFF.

CDR3 loop: CASSAGLNNQETQYF. V is TRBV7-9 and J is TRBJ2-5; TCRdb lists TRBD2, though no DNA is available to test this call. CDR1 and CDR2 (germline): SEHNR, FQNEAQ (reference sequence). CDR3 length: 15 amino acids. Full variable domain (remainder filled in from reference TRBV7-9 and TRBJ2-5): DTGVSQNPRHKITKRGQNVTFRCDPISEHNRLYWYRQTLGQGPEFLTYFQNEAQLEKSRLLSDRFSAERPKGSFSTLEIQRTEQGDSAMYLCASSAGLNNQETQYFGPGTRLLVL.

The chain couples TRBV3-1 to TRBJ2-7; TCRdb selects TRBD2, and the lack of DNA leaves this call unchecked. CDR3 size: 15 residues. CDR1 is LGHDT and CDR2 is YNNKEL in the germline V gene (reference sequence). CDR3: CASSPLGLAVHEQYF.

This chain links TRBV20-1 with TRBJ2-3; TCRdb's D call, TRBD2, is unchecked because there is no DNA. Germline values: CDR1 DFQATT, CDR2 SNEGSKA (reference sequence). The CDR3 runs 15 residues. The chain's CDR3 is CSASPTSGSTDTQYF.

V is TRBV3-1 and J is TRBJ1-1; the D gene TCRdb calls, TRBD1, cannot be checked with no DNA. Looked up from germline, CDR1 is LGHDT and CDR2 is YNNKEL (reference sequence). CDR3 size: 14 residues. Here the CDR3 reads CASSHRVMNTEAFF.

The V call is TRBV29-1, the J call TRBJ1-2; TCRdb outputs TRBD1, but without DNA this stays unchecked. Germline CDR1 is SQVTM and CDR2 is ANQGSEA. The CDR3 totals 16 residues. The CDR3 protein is CSVVGQGASFNYGYTF.

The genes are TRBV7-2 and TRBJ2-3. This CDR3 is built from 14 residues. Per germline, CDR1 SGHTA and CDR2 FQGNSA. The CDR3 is CASSLTGLRDTQYF.